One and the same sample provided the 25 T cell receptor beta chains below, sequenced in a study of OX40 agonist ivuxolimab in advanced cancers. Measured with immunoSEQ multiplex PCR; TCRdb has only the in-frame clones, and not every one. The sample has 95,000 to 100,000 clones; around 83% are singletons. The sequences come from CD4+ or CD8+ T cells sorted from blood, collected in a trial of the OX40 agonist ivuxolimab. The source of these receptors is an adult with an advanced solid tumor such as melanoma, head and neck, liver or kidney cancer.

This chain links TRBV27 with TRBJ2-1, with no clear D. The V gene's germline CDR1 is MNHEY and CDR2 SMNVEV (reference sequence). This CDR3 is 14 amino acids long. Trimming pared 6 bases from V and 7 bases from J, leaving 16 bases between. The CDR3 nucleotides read TGTGCCAGCAGCCCAGGACCCCCTATGAATGAGCAGTTCTTC. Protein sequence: CASSPGPPMNEQFF.

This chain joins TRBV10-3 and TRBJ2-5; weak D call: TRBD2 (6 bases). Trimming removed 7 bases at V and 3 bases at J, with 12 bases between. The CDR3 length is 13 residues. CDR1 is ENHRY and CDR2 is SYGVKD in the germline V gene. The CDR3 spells CAIKGGEEETQYF. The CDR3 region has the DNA TGTGCCATCAAGGGCGGGGAGGAAGAGACCCAGTACTTC.

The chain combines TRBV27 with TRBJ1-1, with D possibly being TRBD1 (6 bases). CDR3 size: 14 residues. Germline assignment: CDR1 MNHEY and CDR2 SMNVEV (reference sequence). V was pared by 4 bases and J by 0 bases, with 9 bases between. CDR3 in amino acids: CASSSRTVNTEAFF. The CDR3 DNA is TGTGCCAGCAGTTCCCGGACAGTGAACACTGAAGCTTTCTTT.

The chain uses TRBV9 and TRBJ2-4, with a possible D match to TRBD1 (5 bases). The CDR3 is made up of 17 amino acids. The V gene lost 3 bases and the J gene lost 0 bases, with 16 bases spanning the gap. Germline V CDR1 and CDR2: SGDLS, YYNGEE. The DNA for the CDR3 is TGTGCCAGCAGCGGGTCGGACACGACCCTAGCCAAAAACATTCAGTACTTC. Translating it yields CASSGSDTTLAKNIQYF.

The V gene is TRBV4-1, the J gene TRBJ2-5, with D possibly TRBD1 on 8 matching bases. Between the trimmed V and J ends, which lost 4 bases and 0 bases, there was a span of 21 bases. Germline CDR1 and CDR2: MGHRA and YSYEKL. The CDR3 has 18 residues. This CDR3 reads CASSRLPGGQANQETQYF. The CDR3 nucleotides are TGCGCCAGCAGCCGACTACCGGGGGGACAGGCGAACCAAGAGACCCAGTACTTC.

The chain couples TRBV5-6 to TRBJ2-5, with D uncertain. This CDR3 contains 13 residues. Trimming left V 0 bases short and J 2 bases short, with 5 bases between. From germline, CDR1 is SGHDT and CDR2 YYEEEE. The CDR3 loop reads CASSLVSQETQYF. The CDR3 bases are TGTGCCAGCAGCTTGGTCAGTCAAGAGACCCAGTACTTC.

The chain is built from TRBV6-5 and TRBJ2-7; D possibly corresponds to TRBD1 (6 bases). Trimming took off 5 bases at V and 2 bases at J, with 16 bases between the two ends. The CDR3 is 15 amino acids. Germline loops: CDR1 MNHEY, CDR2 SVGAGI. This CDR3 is CASSQGQRPTYEQYF. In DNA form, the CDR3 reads TGTGCCAGCAGTCAAGGACAGCGACCTACCTACGAGCAGTACTTC.

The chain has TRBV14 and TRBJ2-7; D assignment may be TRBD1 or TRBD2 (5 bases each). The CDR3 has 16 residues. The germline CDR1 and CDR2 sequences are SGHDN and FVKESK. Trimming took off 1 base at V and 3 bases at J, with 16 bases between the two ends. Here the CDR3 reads CASSQVALGEFYEQYF. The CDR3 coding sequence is TGTGCCAGCAGCCAAGTCGCGTTAGGGGAGTTCTACGAGCAGTACTTC. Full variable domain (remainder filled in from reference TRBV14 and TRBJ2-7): EAGVTQFPSHSVIEKGQTVTLRCDPISGHDNLYWYRRVMGKEIKFLLHFVKESKQDESGMPNNRFLAERTGGTYSTLKVQPAELEDSGVYFCASSQVALGEFYEQYFGPGTRLTVT.

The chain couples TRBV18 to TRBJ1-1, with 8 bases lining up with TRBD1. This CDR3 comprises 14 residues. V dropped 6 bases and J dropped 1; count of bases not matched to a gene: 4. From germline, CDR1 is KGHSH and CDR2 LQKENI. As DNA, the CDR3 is TGTGCCAGCTCGGCGGGACAGGCGAACACTGAAGCTTTCTTT. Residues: CASSAGQANTEAFF.

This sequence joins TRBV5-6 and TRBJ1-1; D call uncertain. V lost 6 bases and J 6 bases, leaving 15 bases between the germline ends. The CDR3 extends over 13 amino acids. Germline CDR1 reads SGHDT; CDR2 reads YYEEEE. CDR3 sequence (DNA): TGTGCCAGCATCGAGGTGGGGAGCGCTGAAGCTTTCTTT. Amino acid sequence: CASIEVGSAEAFF. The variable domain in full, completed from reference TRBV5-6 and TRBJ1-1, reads DAGVTQSPTHLIKTRGQQVTLRCSPKSGHDTVSWYQQALGQGPQFIFQYYEEEERQRGNFPDRFSGHQFPNYSSELNVNALLLGDSALYLCASIEVGSAEAFFGQGTRLTVV.

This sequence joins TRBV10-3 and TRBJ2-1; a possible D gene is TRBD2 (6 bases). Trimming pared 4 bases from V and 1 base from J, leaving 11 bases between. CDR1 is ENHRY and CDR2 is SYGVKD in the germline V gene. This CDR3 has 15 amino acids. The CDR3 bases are TGTGCCATCAGTGGCGGGGCGGAGTCCTACAATGAGCAGTTCTTC. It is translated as CAISGGAESYNEQFF.

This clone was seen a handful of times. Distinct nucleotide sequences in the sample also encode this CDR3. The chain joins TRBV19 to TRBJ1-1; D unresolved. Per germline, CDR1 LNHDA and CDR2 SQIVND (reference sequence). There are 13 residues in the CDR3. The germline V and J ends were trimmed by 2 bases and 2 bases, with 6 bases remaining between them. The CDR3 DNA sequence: TGTGCCAGTAGTATAAGTAGAAACACTGAAGCTTTCTTT. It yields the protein CASSISRNTEAFF.

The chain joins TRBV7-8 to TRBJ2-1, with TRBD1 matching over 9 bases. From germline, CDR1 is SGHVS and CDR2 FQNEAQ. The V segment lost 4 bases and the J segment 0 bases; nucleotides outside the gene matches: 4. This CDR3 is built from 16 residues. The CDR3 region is CASSYRGLSSYNEQFF. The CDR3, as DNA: TGTGCCAGCAGCTACAGGGGGCTAAGCTCCTACAATGAGCAGTTCTTC.

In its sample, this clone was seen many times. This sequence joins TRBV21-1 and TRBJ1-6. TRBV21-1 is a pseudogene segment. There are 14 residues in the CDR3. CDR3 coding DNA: TGTGCCAGCAGCAAACGAAGCACGGGGTCACCCCTCCACTTT. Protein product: CASSKRSTGSPLHF.

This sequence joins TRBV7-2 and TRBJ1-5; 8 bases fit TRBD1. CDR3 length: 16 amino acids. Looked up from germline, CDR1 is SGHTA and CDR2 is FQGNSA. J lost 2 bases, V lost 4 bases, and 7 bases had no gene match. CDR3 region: CASSSSGGWGNQPQHF. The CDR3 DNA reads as TGTGCCAGCAGCTCATCAGGGGGCTGGGGCAATCAGCCCCAGCATTTT.

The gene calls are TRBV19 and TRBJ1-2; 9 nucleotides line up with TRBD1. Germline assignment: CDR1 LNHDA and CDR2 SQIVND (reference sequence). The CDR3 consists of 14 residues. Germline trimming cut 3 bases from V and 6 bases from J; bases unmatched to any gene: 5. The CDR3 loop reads CASSIYTGGDGYTF. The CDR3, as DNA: TGTGCCAGTAGTATTTACACAGGGGGCGATGGCTACACCTTC. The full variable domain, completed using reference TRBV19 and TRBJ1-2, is DGGITQSPKYLFRKEGQNVTLSCEQNLNHDAMYWYRQDPGQGLRLIYYSQIVNDFQKGDIAEGYSVSREKKESFPLTVTSAQKNPTAFYLCASSIYTGGDGYTFGSGTRLTVV.

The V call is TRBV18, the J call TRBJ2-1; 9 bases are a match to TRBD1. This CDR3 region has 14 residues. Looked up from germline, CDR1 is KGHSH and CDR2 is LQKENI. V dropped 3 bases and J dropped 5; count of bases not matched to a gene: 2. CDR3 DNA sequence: TGTGCCAGCTCACCTAGACAGGGGGACAATGAGCAGTTCTTC. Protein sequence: CASSPRQGDNEQFF. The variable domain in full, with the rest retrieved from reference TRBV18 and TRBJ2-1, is NAGVMQNPRHLVRRRGQEARLRCSPMKGHSHVYWYRQLPEEGLKFMVYLQKENIIDESGMPKERFSAEFPKEGPSILRIQQVVRGDSAAYFCASSPRQGDNEQFFGPGTRLTVL.

As DNA, the CDR3 is TGCGCCAGCAGCCTGACGGGGACCTACTCTGGAAACACCATATATTTT. This sequence encodes CASSLTGTYSGNTIYF. This chain links TRBV5-1 with TRBJ1-3; D may be TRBD1 (5 bases). Germline loops: CDR1 SGHRS, CDR2 YFSETQ. The V end was cut by 4 bases, the J end by 0 bases, with 14 bases between. CDR3 length equals 16 residues.

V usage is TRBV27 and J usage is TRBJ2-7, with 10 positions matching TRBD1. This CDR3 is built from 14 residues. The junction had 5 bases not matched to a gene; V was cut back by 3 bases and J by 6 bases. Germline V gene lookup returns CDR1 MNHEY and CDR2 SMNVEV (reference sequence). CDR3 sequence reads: CASSFGQGVGEQYF. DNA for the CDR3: TGTGCCAGCAGTTTCGGACAGGGGGTAGGCGAGCAGTACTTC.

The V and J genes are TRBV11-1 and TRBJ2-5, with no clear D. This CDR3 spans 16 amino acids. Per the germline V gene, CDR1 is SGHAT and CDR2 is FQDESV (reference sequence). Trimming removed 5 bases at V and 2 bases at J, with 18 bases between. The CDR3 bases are TGTGCCAGCAGCATCAGTCCGGGCCTTACACAAGAGACCCAGTACTTC. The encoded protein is CASSISPGLTQETQYF.

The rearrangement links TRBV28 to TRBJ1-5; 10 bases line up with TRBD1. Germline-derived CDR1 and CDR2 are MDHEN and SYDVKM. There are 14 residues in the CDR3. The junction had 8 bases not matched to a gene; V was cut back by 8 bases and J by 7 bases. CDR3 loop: CASRRDRGEQPQHF. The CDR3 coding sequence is TGTGCCAGCCGGAGGGACAGGGGAGAGCAGCCCCAGCATTTT. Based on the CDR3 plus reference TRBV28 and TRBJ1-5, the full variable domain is DVKVTQSSRYLVKRTGEKVFLECVQDMDHENMFWYRQDPGLGLRLIYFSYDVKMKEKGDIPEGYSVSREKKERFSLILESASTNQTSMYLCASRRDRGEQPQHFGDGTRLSIL.

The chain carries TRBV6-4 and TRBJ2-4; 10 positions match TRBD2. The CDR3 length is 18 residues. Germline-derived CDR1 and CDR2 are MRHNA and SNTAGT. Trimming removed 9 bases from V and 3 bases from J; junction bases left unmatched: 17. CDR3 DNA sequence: TGTGCCAGTCTCTTAGCGGGGGGCCCGGCGAGGAACAAAAACATTCAGTACTTC. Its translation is CASLLAGGPARNKNIQYF.

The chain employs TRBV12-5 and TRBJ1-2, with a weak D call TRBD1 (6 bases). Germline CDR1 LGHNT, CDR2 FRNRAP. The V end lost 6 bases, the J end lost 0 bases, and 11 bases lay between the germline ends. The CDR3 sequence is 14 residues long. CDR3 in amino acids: CASGFGQTNYGYTF. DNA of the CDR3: TGTGCTAGTGGCTTCGGACAGACTAACTATGGCTACACCTTC.

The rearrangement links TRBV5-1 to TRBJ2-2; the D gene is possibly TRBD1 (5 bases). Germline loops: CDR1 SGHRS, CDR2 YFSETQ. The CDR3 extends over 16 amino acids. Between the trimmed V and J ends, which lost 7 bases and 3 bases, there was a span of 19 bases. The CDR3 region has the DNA TGCGCCAGCGCGCCAGGGAACGTCCGGGACACCGGGGAGCTGTTTTTT. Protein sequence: CASAPGNVRDTGELFF.

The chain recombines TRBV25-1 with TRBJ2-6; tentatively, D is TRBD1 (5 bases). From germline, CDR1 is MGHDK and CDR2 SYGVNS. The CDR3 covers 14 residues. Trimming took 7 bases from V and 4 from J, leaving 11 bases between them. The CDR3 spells CASTGAGGANVLTF. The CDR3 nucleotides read TGTGCCAGCACCGGAGCAGGGGGGGCCAACGTCCTGACTTTC.